This TCR beta chain was recorded in a study of identical twins. Notes on the study in general: Without tracking the same donors, conclusions rested on cross-sectional statistical analysis.

Template switching added a universal primer site, and cDNA bore unique molecular identifiers. TCRdb redid the calling of the 5' RACE reads with MiXCR, one entry per CDR3 protein. The sample carries roughly 700,000 distinct CDR3 sequences, 8.5% to 9% recorded once. CDR1 and CDR2 (germline): SGHRS, YFSETQ. V lost 3 bases and J lost 0, with 19 bases in between. The CDR3 sequence is 19 residues long. This clonotype has only a few counts. Its target is not known. These data are also associated with another study on yellow fever vaccine responses in identical twins. That work states: Vaccine T cell responses of twins reportedly seemed partly convergent and partly personalized.

The chain recombines TRBV5-1 with TRBJ2-6; weak D call: TRBD2 (6 bases). This receptor was taken from a woman aged 18-29 years in good health. Sequenced sample: PBMCs. CDR3 sequence (DNA): TGCGCCAGCAGCTCCCAACTAGCCGGGCGTCTCTCTGGGGCCAACGTCCTGACTTTC. Its translation is CASSSQLAGRLSGANVLTF.